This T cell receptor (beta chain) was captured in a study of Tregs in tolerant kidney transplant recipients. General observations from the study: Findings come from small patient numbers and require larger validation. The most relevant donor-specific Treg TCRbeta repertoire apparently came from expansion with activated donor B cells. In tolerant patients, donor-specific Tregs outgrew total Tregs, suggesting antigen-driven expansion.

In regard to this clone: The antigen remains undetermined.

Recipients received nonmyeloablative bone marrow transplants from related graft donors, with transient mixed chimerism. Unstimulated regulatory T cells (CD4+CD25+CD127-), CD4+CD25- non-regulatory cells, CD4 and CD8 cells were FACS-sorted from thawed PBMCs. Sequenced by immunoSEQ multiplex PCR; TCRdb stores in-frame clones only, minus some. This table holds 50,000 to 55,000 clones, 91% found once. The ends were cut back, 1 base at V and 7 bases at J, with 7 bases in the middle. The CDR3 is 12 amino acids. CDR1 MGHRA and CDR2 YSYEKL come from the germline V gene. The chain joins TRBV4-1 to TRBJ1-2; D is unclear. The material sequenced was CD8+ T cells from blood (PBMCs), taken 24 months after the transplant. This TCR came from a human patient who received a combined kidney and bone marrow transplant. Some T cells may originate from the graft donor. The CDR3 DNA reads TGCGCCAGCAGCCAAGGGCGACTTGGCTACACCTTC. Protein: CASSQGRLGYTF.